This TCR beta chain was retrieved from a study of control samples from healthy donors and cancer patients. The germline V gene encodes CDR1 MNHEY and CDR2 SMNVEV (reference sequence). The CDR3 has 13 residues. Deletions cut 3 bases from V and 2 bases from J, with 6 bases between. Assay: immunoSEQ multiplex PCR; the TCRdb copy retains only in-frame clones and omits some. The repertoire holds tens of thousands of clones, with 70% to 90% as singletons. The clonotype originates from a woman aged 55-70 years in good health. The J gene is TRBJ2-3, the V gene TRBV27; D uncertain. Sequenced material: blood. For the CDR3, the DNA is TGTGCCAGCAGTTTTGTCTACACAGATACGCAGTATTTT. Its translation is CASSFVYTDTQYF.